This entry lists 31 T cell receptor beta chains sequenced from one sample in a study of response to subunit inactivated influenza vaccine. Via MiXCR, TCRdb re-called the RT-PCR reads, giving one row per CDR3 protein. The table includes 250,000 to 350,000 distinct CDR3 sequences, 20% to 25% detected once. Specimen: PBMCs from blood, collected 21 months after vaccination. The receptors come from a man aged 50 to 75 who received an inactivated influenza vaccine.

The CDR3 here is CASSVASWSGELFF. In nucleotides, the CDR3 is TGTGCCAGCAGCGTGGCCTCTTGGTCCGGGGAGCTGTTTTTT. This rearrangement joins TRBV9 to TRBJ2-2, with D hard to call. V dropped 2 bases and J dropped 6 bases, with 11 bases sitting between them. CDR1 and CDR2 from the germline V gene are SGDLS and YYNGEE. This CDR3 is 14 amino acids long.

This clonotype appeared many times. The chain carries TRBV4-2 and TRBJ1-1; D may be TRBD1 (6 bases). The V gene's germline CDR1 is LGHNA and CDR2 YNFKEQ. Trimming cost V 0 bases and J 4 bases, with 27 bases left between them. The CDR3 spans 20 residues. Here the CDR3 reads CASSQDQALESGAWITEAFF. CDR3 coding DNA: TGTGCCAGCAGCCAAGATCAGGCTCTGGAGTCGGGGGCGTGGATCACTGAAGCTTTCTTT.

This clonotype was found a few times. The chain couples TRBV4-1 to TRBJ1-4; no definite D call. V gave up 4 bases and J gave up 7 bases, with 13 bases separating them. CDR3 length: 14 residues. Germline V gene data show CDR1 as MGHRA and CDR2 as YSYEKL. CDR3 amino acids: CASSPRDSIEKLFF. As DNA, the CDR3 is TGCGCCAGCAGCCCTAGGGATTCGATTGAAAAACTGTTTTTT.

DNA of the CDR3: TGTGCCAGCAGTTCCACAGGGGGCCCTAACTATGGCTACACCTTC. Translation: CASSSTGGPNYGYTF. V usage is TRBV12-3 or TRBV12-4 and J usage is TRBJ1-2; 9 bases fit TRBD1. The V and J ends lost 4 bases and 0 bases, in that order; junction bases with no gene match: 3. The CDR3 has 15 amino acids.

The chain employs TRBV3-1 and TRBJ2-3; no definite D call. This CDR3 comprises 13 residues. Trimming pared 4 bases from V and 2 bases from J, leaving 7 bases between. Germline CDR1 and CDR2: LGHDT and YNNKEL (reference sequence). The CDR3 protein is CASSLRNTDTQYF. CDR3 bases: TGTGCCAGCAGCCTGCGGAACACAGATACGCAGTATTTT.

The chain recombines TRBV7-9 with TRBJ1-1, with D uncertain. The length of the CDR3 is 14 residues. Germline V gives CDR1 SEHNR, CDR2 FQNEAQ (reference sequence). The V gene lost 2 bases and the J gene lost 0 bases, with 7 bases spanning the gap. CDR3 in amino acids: CASSLLGLNTEAFF. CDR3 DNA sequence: TGTGCCAGCAGCTTACTCGGCTTGAACACTGAAGCTTTCTTT.

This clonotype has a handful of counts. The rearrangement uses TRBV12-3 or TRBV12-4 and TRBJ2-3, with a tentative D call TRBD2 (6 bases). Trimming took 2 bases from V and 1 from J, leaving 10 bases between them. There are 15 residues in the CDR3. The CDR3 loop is CASSLLARGTDTQYF. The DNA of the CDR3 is TGTGCCAGCAGTTTACTAGCGCGGGGCACAGATACGCAGTATTTT.

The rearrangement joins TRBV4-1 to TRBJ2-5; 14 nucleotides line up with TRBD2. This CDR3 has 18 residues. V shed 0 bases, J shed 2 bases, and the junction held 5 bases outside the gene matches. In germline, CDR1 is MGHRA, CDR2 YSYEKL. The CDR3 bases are TGCGCCAGCAGCCAAGATCAGGGGACTAGCGGGAGACAAGAGACCCAGTACTTC. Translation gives CASSQDQGTSGRQETQYF.

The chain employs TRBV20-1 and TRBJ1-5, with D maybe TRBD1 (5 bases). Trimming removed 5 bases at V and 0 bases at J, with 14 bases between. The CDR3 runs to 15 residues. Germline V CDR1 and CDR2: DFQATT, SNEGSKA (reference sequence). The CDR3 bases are TGCAGTGCTTTGGGGGAGGTCTATAGCAATCAGCCCCAGCATTTT. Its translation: CSALGEVYSNQPQHF.

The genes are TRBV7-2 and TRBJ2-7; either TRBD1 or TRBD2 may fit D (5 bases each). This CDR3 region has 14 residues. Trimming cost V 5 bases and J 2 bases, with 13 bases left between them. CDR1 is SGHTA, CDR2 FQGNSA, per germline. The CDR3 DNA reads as TGTGCCAGCAGCCCGGGGCTTTTGGCCTACGAGCAGTACTTC. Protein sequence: CASSPGLLAYEQYF. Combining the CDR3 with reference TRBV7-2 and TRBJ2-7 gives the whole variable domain GAGVSQSPSNKVTEKGKDVELRCDPISGHTALYWYRQSLGQGLEFLIYFQGNSAPDKSGLPSDRFSAERTGGSVSTLTIQRTQQEDSAVYLCASSPGLLAYEQYFGPGTRLTVT.

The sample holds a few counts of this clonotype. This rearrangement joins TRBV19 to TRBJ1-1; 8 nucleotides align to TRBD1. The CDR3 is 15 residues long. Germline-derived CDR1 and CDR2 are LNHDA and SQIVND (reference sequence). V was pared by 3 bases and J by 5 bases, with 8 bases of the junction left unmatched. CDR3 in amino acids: CASSIPETGETEAFF. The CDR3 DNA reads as TGTGCCAGTAGTATTCCTGAGACAGGGGAGACTGAAGCTTTCTTT.

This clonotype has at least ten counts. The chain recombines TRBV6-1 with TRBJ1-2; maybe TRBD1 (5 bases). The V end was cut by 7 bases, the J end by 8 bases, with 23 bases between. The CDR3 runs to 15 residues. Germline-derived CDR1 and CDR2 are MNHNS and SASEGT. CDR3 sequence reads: CASTWGTLSGGGYTF. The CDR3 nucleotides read TGTGCCAGCACCTGGGGGACCCTCTCCGGTGGAGGCTACACCTTC.

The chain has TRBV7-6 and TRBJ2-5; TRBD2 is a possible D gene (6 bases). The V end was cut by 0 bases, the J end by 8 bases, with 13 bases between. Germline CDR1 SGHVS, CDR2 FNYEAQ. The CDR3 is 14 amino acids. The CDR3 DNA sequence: TGTGCCAGCAGCTTAGCAAGCAAGGAGGGCACCCAGTACTTC. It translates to CASSLASKEGTQYF.

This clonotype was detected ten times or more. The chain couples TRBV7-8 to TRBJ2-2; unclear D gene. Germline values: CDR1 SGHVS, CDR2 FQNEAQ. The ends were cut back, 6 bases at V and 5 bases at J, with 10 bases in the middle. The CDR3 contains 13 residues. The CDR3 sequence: CASRVPLTGELFF. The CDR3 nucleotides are TGTGCCAGCAGGGTTCCCTTAACCGGGGAGCTGTTTTTT.

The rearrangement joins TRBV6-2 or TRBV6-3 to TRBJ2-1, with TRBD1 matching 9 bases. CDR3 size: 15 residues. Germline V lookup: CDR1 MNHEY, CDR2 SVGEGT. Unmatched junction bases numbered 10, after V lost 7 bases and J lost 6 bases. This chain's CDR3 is CASNTLGQGSNEQFF. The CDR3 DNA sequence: TGTGCCAGCAATACCCTGGGACAGGGTTCCAATGAGCAGTTCTTC.

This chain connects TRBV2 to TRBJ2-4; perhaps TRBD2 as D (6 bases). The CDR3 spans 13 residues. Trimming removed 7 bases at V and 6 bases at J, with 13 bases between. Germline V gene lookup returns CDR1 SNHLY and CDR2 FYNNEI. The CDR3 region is CASKRLVVNIQYF. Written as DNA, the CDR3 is TGTGCCAGCAAAAGACTAGTGGTAAACATTCAGTACTTC.

The CDR3 region is CSARDQGPWAQPQHF. The CDR3 region has the DNA TGCAGTGCTAGAGATCAAGGCCCGTGGGCCCAGCCCCAGCATTTT. The chain recombines TRBV20-1 with TRBJ1-5; no reliable D call. The germline CDR1 and CDR2 sequences are DFQATT and SNEGSKA (reference sequence). This CDR3 comprises 15 residues. V was trimmed by 0 bases and J by 7 bases, leaving 16 bases between them.

This CDR3 is CSARPPRDRSTEAFF. CDR3 nucleotide sequence: TGCAGTGCTAGACCACCCAGGGACAGGTCGACTGAAGCTTTCTTT. The V call is TRBV20-1, the J call TRBJ1-1, with TRBD1 identical over 8 bases. CDR3 length: 15 residues. Per germline, CDR1 DFQATT and CDR2 SNEGSKA (reference sequence). V trimming: 2 bases; J trimming: 5 bases; junction bases outside the gene matches: 10.

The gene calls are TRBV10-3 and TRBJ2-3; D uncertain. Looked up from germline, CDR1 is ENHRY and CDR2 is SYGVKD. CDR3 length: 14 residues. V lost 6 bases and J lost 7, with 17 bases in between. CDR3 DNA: TGTGCCATCAGCCGCTCGTGGCTAAATCATACGCAGTATTTT. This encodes CAISRSWLNHTQYF.

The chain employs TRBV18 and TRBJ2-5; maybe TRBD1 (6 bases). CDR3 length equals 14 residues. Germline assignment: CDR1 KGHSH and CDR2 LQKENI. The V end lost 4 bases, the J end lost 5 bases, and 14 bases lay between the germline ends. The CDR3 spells CASSQGTSRETQYF. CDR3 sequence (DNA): TGTGCCAGCTCACAGGGGACAAGCAGGGAGACCCAGTACTTC. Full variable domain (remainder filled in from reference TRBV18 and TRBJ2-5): NAGVMQNPRHLVRRRGQEARLRCSPMKGHSHVYWYRQLPEEGLKFMVYLQKENIIDESGMPKERFSAEFPKEGPSILRIQQVVRGDSAAYFCASSQGTSRETQYFGPGTRLLVL.

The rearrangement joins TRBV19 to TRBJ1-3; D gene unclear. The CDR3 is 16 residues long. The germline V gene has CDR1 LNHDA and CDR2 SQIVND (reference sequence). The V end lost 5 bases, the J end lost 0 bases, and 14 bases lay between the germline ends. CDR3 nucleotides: TGTGCCAGTAGTTATGTTGGCAGAACCTCTGGAAACACCATATATTTT. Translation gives CASSYVGRTSGNTIYF.

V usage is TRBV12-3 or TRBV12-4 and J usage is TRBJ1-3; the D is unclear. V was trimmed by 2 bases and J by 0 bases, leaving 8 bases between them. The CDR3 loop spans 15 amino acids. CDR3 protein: CASSLHRLSGNTIYF. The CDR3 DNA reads TGTGCCAGCAGTTTACACCGACTCTCTGGAAACACCATATATTTT.

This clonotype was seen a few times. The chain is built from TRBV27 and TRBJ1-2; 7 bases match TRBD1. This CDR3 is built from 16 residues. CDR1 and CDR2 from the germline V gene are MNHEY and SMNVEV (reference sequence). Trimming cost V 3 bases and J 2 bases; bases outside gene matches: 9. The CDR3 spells CASSLRQGEANYGYTF. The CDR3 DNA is TGTGCCAGCAGTTTGCGACAGGGTGAGGCAAACTATGGCTACACCTTC.

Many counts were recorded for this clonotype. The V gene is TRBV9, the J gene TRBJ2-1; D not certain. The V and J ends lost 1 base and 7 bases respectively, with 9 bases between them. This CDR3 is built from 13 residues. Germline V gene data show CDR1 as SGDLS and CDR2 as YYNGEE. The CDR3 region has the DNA TGTGCCAGCAGCGTAAATACAGTAAATGAGCAGTTCTTC. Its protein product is CASSVNTVNEQFF.

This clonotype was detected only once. The CDR3 loop reads CASSEGEETQYF. The CDR3, as DNA: TGTGCCAGCAGCGAAGGGGAAGAGACCCAGTACTTC. The chain joins TRBV7-6 to TRBJ2-5; D possibly corresponds to TRBD1 (5 bases). Germline V lookup: CDR1 SGHVS, CDR2 FNYEAQ. The CDR3 is 12 amino acids. The V end lost 5 bases, the J end lost 3 bases, and 7 bases lay between the germline ends.

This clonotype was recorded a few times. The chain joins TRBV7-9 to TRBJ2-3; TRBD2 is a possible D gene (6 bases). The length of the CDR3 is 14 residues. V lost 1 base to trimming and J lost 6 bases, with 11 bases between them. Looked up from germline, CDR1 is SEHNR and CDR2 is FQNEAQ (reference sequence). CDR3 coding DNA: TGTGCCAGCAGCTTAGGCGGGATTGGGGATACGCAGTATTTT. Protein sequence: CASSLGGIGDTQYF.

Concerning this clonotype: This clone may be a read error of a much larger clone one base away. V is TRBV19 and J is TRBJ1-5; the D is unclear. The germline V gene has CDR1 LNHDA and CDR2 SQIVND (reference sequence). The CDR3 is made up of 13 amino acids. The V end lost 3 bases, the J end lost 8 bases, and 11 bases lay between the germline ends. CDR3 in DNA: TGTGCCAGTAGTATCAACCCCGCGAAGCCCCAGCATTTT. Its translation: CASSINPAKPQHF.

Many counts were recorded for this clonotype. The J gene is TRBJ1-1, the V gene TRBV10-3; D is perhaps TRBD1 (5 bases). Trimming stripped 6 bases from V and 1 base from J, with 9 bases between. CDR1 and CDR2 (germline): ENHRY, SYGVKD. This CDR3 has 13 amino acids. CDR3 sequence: CAISFDRNTEAFF. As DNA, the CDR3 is TGTGCCATCAGCTTCGACAGGAACACTGAAGCTTTCTTT.

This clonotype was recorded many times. The DNA of the CDR3 is TGTGCCAGCAGGGACAGGACCTATGGCTACACCTTC. This encodes CASRDRTYGYTF. The chain uses TRBV12-3 or TRBV12-4 and TRBJ1-2; 7 bases are shared with TRBD1. CDR3 length equals 12 residues. The junction had 2 bases not matched to a gene; V was cut back by 6 bases and J by 4 bases.

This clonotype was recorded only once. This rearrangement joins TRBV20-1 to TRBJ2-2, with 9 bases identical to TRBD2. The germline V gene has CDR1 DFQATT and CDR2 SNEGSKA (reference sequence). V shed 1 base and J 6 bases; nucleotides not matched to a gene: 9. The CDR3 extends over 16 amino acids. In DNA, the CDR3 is TGCAGTGCTAGAGTTGATAGCGGGAGATTAGCCGGGGAGCTGTTTTTT. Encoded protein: CSARVDSGRLAGELFF.

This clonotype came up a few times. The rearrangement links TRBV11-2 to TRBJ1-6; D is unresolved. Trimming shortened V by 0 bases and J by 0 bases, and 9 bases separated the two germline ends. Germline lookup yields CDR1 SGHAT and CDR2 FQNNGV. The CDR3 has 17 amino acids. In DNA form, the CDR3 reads TGTGCCAGCAGCTTAGATGGGGTAGGCTCCTATAATTCACCCCTCCACTTT. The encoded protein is CASSLDGVGSYNSPLHF.